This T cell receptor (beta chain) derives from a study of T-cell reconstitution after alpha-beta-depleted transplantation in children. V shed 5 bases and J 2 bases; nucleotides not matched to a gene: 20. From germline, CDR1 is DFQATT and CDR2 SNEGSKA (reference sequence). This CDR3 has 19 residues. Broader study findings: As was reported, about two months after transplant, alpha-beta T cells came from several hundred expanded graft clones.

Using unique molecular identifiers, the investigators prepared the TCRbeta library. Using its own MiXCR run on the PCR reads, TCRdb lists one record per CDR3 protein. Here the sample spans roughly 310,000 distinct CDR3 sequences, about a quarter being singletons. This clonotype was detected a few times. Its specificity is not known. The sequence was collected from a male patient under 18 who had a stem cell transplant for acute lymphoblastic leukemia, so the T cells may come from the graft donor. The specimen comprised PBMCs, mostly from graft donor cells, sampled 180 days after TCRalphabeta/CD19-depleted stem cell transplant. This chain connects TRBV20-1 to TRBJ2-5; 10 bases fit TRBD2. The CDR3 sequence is CSAYRAGGPILYYQETQYF. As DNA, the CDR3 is TGCAGTGCTTACAGAGCGGGAGGGCCGATTCTTTATTATCAAGAGACCCAGTACTTC.